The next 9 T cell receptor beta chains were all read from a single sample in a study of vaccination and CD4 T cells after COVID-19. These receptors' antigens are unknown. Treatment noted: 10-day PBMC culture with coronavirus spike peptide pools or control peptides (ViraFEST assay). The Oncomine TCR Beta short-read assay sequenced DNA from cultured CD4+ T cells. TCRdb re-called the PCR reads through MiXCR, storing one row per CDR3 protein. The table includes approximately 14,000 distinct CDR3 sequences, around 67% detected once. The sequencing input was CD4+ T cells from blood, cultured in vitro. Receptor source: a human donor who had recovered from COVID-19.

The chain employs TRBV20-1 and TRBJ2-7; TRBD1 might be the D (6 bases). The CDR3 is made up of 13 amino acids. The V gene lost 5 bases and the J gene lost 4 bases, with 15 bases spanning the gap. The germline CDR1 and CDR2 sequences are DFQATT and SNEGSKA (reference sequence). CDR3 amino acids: CSAVRDTLYEQYF. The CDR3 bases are TGCAGTGCTGTCCGGGACACCCTTTACGAGCAGTACTTC.

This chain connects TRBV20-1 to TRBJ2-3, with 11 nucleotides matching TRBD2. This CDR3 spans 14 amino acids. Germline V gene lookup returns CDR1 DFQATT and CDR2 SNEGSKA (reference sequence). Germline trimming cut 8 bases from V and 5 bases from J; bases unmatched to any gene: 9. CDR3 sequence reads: CSYIAGGPGDTQYF. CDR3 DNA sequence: TGCAGTTATATAGCGGGAGGGCCGGGAGATACGCAGTATTTT.

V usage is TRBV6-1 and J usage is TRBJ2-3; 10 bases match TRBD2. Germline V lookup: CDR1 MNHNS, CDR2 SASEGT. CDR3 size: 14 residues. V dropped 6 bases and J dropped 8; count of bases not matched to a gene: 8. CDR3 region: CASSKSGRDSTQYF. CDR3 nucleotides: TGTGCCAGCAGCAAAAGCGGGAGGGATAGTACGCAGTATTTT.

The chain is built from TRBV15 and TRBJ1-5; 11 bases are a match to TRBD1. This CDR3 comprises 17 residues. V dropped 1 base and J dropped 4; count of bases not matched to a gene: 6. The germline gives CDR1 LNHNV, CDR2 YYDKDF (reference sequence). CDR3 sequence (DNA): TGTGCCACCAGCAGAGCCCCGGACAGGGGGCGGAATCAGCCCCAGCATTTT. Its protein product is CATSRAPDRGRNQPQHF.

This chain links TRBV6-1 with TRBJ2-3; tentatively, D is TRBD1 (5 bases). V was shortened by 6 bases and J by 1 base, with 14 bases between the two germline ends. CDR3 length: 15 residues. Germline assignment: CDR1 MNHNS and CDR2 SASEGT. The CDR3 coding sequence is TGTGCCAGCAGAGACAGAAACCCTCGCACAGATACGCAGTATTTT. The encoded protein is CASRDRNPRTDTQYF.

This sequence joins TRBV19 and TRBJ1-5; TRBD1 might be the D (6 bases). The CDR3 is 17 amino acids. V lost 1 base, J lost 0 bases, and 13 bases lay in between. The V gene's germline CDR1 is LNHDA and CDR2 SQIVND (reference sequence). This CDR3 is CASSIGGGGNSNQPQHF. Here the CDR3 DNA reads TGTGCCAGTAGTATAGGTGGGGGCGGGAATAGCAATCAGCCCCAGCATTTT.

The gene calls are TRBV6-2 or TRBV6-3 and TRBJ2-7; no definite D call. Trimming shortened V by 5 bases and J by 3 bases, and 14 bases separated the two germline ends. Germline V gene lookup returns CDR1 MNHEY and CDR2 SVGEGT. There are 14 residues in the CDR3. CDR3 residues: CASSTRWGLYEQYF. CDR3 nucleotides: TGTGCCAGCAGTACGCGGTGGGGTCTCTACGAGCAGTACTTC.

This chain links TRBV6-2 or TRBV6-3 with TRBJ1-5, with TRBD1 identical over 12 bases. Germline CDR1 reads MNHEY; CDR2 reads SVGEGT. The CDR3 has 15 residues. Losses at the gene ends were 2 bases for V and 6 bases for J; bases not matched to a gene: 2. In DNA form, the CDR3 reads TGTGCCAGCAGTTACGGGACAGGGGGCTTTCAGCCCCAGCATTTT. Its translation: CASSYGTGGFQPQHF.

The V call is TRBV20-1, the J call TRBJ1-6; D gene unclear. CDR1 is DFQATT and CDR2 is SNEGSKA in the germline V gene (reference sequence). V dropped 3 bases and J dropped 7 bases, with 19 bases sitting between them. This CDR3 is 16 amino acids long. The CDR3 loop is CSASKARGFGNSPLHF. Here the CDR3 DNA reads TGCAGTGCTAGTAAGGCGAGAGGCTTCGGGAATTCACCCCTCCACTTT.